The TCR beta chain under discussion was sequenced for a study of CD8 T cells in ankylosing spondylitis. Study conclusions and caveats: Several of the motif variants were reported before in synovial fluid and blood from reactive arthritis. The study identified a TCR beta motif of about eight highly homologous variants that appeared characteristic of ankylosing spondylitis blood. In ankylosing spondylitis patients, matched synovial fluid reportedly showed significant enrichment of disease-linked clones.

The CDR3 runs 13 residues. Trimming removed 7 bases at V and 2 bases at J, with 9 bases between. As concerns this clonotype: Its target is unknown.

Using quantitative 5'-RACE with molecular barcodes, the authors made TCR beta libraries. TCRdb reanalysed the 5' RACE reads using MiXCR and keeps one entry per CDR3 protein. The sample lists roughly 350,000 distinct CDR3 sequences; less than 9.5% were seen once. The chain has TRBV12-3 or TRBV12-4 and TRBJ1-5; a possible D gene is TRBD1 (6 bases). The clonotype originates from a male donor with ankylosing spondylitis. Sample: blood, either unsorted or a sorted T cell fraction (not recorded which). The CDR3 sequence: CASNEGGNQPQHF. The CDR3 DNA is TGTGCCAGCAACGAGGGGGGCAATCAGCCCCAGCATTTT.